The 11 T cell receptor beta chains in this list originate from one sample, sequenced in a study of cytomegalovirus exposure and HLA in healthy donors. A multiplex PCR was run with 60 Vbeta primers and 13 Jbeta primers. TCRdb's table, derived via immunoSEQ multiplex PCR, lists solely in-frame clones and lacks some. The data hold about 170,000 clones, with roughly three quarters observed a single time. The sample comprised PBMCs. These receptors originate from a woman aged 50 to 60 in good health and CMV-seronegative.

This clone came up once. Other DNA variants within this sample encode the same CDR3. The genes are TRBV5-1 and TRBJ1-6; the D gene is possibly TRBD1 (6 bases). The germline gives CDR1 SGHRS, CDR2 YFSETQ. There are 14 residues in the CDR3. Deletions cut 1 base from V and 7 bases from J, with 9 bases between. CDR3 bases: TGCGCCAGCAGCTTGATAACAGGGAATTCACCCCTCCACTTT. This codes for CASSLITGNSPLHF.

The chain couples TRBV7-3 to TRBJ2-5, with TRBD2 matching over 9 bases. The junction had 2 bases not matched to a gene; V was cut back by 1 base and J by 2 bases. This CDR3 region has 15 residues. The germline gives CDR1 SGHTA, CDR2 FQGTGA. For the CDR3, the DNA is TGTGCCAGCAGCTTAAATGCGGGAGGGCAAGAGACCCAGTACTTC. This gives the protein CASSLNAGGQETQYF.

J is TRBJ1-4 and V is TRBV28; D perhaps matches TRBD1 (5 bases). V lost 8 bases and J lost 3, with 13 bases in between. Germline V CDR1 and CDR2: MDHEN, SYDVKM. CDR3 length: 14 residues. The CDR3, as DNA: TGTGCCAGCGGTAAACCGGGGGCTAATGAAAAACTGTTTTTT. Translation gives CASGKPGANEKLFF.

The chain is built from TRBV11-1 and TRBJ1-5; D is undetermined. The CDR3 consists of 13 residues. CDR1 is SGHAT, CDR2 FQDESV, per germline (reference sequence). With 2 bases removed from V and 9 bases from J, the gap between germline ends came to 11 bases. For the CDR3, the DNA is TGTGCCAGCAGCTTAAACGGCTCGGGGCCCCAGCATTTT. Translating it yields CASSLNGSGPQHF.

The chain uses TRBV14 and TRBJ1-1; tentative D call: TRBD1 (5 bases). The CDR3 sequence is 14 residues long. Trimming cost V 7 bases and J 0 bases, with 12 bases left between them. Germline values: CDR1 SGHDN, CDR2 FVKESK. This chain's CDR3 is CASKGRGVNTEAFF. Written as DNA, the CDR3 is TGTGCCAGCAAAGGCCGGGGGGTGAACACTGAAGCTTTCTTT.

CDR3 amino acids: CASSQGTSGSSYNEQFF. DNA of the CDR3: TGTGCCAGCAGCCAAGGGACTAGCGGGAGCTCCTACAATGAGCAGTTCTTC. The chain employs TRBV4-2 and TRBJ2-1; 13 bases are shared with TRBD2. The length of the CDR3 is 17 residues. Germline V lookup: CDR1 LGHNA, CDR2 YNFKEQ. The V and J ends lost 1 base and 0 bases, in that order; junction bases with no gene match: 0.

This clone turned up a few times. This chain joins TRBV28 and TRBJ1-1; 7 nucleotides agree with TRBD1. Germline V gives CDR1 MDHEN, CDR2 SYDVKM. The CDR3 loop spans 17 amino acids. Germline trimming cut 3 bases from V and 5 bases from J; bases unmatched to any gene: 15. The CDR3 loop reads CASSFDAAGGKRTEAFF. CDR3 bases: TGTGCCAGCAGTTTTGACGCTGCAGGGGGAAAGAGGACTGAAGCTTTCTTT.

This chain joins TRBV9 and TRBJ2-7, with 10 bases aligning to TRBD2. The CDR3 loop spans 15 amino acids. Germline V gene sequence: CDR1 SGDLS, CDR2 YYNGEE. After removal of 2 bases from V and 2 bases from J, the junction contained 4 bases not matched to a gene. CDR3 region: CASSVSAGGTYEQYF. The CDR3 bases are TGTGCCAGCAGCGTCTCAGCGGGGGGGACCTACGAGCAGTACTTC.

This rearrangement joins TRBV5-6 to TRBJ1-3; D is uncertain. Germline values: CDR1 SGHDT, CDR2 YYEEEE. The CDR3 has 14 amino acids. V was cut by 2 bases and J by 4 bases, with 10 bases left in between. CDR3 sequence: CASSFVSSGNTIYF. CDR3 bases: TGTGCCAGCAGCTTTGTGAGCTCCGGAAACACCATATATTTT.

This clone is a singleton in its sample. The rearrangement joins TRBV7-2 to TRBJ2-2; 13 nucleotides match TRBD2. The CDR3 totals 16 residues. CDR1 and CDR2 from the germline V gene are SGHTA and FQGNSA. V lost 5 bases and J lost 1; bases outside the gene matches: 1. The CDR3 loop reads CASSRTSGGNTGELFF. DNA for the CDR3: TGTGCCAGCAGCCGGACTAGCGGGGGGAACACCGGGGAGCTGTTTTTT.

The gene calls are TRBV2 and TRBJ1-6, with 9 positions matching TRBD1. Per germline, CDR1 SNHLY and CDR2 FYNNEI. Unmatched junction bases numbered 9, after V lost 6 bases and J lost 9 bases. The CDR3 spans 15 residues. The CDR3 spells CASRETGTGSSPLHF. In DNA form, the CDR3 reads TGTGCCAGCAGAGAAACCGGGACAGGGAGTTCACCCCTCCACTTT.